A single sample gave rise to the 27 T cell receptor beta chains below, sequenced in a study of radiotherapy plus CTLA-4 blockade in lung cancer. TCRdb's table, derived via immunoSEQ multiplex PCR, lists solely in-frame clones and lacks some. The table records 85,000 to 90,000 clones, around nine tenths of them present only once. This material consisted of peripheral blood, taken from a patient treated with radiotherapy plus ipilimumab. Source of these receptors: a human donor with non-small cell lung cancer that progressed on radiotherapy plus ipilimumab.

This rearrangement joins TRBV21-1 to TRBJ2-6; the DNA was not compared with TRBD1, the D call given in the table. TRBV21-1 is a pseudogene locus. The CDR3 spans 20 residues. CDR3 protein: CASSNGRRDRSFPWANVLTF. The CDR3 DNA reads as TGTGCCAGCAGCAACGGGCGACGGGACAGAAGTTTCCCCTGGGCCAACGTCCTGACTTTC.

V is TRBV14 and J is TRBJ1-6, with D maybe TRBD1 (5 bases). Germline-derived CDR1 and CDR2 are SGHDN and FVKESK. This CDR3 comprises 15 residues. Trimming took 2 bases from V and 10 from J, leaving 15 bases between them. CDR3 nucleotides: TGTGCCAGCAGCCAACGGGGCCTAAGCGGATCACCCCTCCACTTT. Its protein product is CASSQRGLSGSPLHF.

This chain uses TRBV30 with TRBJ2-6, with 10 nucleotides matching TRBD2. With 0 bases clipped from V and 10 bases from J, the junction kept 18 bases outside the gene matches. The germline V gene encodes CDR1 GTSNPN and CDR2 SVGIG (reference sequence). The CDR3 contains 19 residues. CDR3 sequence (DNA): TGTGCCTGGAGTGTCCTCTTCGGGACTAGCGTACCGCCCGCGAACGTCCTGACTTTC. Translated, it gives CAWSVLFGTSVPPANVLTF.

V gene TRBV5-1 combines with J gene TRBJ2-7; D possibly corresponds to TRBD2 (5 bases). The V end lost 0 bases, the J end lost 6 bases, and 10 bases lay between the germline ends. CDR3 length equals 13 residues. CDR1 is SGHRS, CDR2 YFSETQ, per germline. The chain's CDR3 is CASSLEASSEQYF. The CDR3 nucleotides read TGCGCCAGCAGCTTGGAGGCTAGCTCCGAGCAGTACTTC.

This clone was counted only a few times. The chain joins TRBV2 to TRBJ1-5; unclear D gene. Germline CDR1 is SNHLY and CDR2 is FYNNEI. The CDR3 totals 13 residues. The germline V and J ends were trimmed by 4 bases and 1 base, with 5 bases remaining between them. The CDR3 DNA reads as TGTGCCAGCAGTGTGGGCAGCAATCAGCCCCAGCATTTT. Translated, it gives CASSVGSNQPQHF.

The chain uses TRBV6-5 and TRBJ1-3; D gene uncertain. Per germline, CDR1 MNHEY and CDR2 SVGAGI. Trimming removed 5 bases at V and 0 bases at J, with 5 bases between. The CDR3 is 13 residues long. The CDR3 nucleotides are TGTGCCAGCAGTCAGAGCTCTGGAAACACCATATATTTT. This encodes CASSQSSGNTIYF.

This chain connects TRBV5-4 to TRBJ1-4, with a possible D match to TRBD1 (6 bases). CDR1 is SGHNT and CDR2 is YYREEE in the germline V gene (reference sequence). V shed 5 bases and J shed 4 bases, with 12 bases lying between them. This CDR3 comprises 14 residues. This chain's CDR3 is CASSKGGSNEKLFF. The CDR3 DNA reads TGTGCCAGCAGTAAGGGGGGGAGTAATGAAAAACTGTTTTTT.

The chain employs TRBV7-7 and TRBJ1-4; D is possibly TRBD1 (6 bases). From germline, CDR1 is SSHAT and CDR2 FNYEAQ (reference sequence). V lost 1 base and J 4 bases, leaving 13 bases between the germline ends. CDR3 size: 16 residues. In DNA form, the CDR3 reads TGTGCCAGCAGCTTAGGATCCGGGACAAGTAATGAAAAACTGTTTTTT. It codes for CASSLGSGTSNEKLFF.

The V and J genes are TRBV11-3 and TRBJ2-6, with D hard to call. Germline CDR1 reads SGHNT; CDR2 reads YENEEA. Trimming shortened V by 5 bases and J by 0 bases, and 14 bases separated the two germline ends. The CDR3 is 17 residues long. The CDR3 DNA is TGTGCCAGCAGCCCAACCCTACACCACTCTGGGGCCAACGTCCTGACTTTC. It codes for CASSPTLHHSGANVLTF.

This chain links TRBV29-1 with TRBJ2-4; D not resolved. The CDR3 is 14 amino acids. Trimming took off 0 bases at V and 7 bases at J, with 13 bases between the two ends. Germline CDR1 is SQVTM and CDR2 is ANQGSEA. CDR3 DNA sequence: TGCAGCGTTGAAGATCGGAGAAGTTCTAACATTCAGTACTTC. Translated: CSVEDRRSSNIQYF.

This clone was found a few times. This chain uses TRBV7-2 with TRBJ1-4; D is unresolved. Trimming took 5 bases from V and 0 from J, leaving 10 bases between them. The CDR3 contains 15 residues. Looked up from germline, CDR1 is SGHTA and CDR2 is FQGNSA. CDR3 protein: CASSIRSATNEKLFF. For the CDR3, the DNA is TGTGCCAGCAGCATCAGGAGTGCAACTAATGAAAAACTGTTTTTT.

The chain's CDR3 is CASSNSYNEQFF. The CDR3 nucleotides read TGTGCCAGCAGTAATTCCTACAATGAGCAGTTCTTC. V usage is TRBV7-3 and J usage is TRBJ2-1, with D unclear. Trimming took 6 bases from V and 1 from J, leaving 4 bases between them. The CDR3 runs 12 residues. Germline V CDR1 and CDR2: SGHTA, FQGTGA. The complete variable domain, with remaining parts taken from reference TRBV7-3 and TRBJ2-1, reads GAGVSQTPSNKVTEKGKYVELRCDPISGHTALYWYRQSLGQGPEFLIYFQGTGAADDSGLPNDRFFAVRPEGSVSTLKIQRTERGDSAVYLCASSNSYNEQFFGPGTRLTVL.

The V and J genes are TRBV4-3 and TRBJ1-2, with D possibly matching TRBD1 (5 bases). This CDR3 is 14 amino acids long. The V and J ends lost 0 bases and 6 bases respectively, with 11 bases between them. The germline V gene encodes CDR1 LGHNA and CDR2 YSLEER. The CDR3 DNA sequence: TGCGCCAGCAGCCAAGACAGCAGGGATAATGGCTACACCTTC. Amino acids: CASSQDSRDNGYTF.

The rearrangement joins TRBV15 to TRBJ1-2, with D perhaps matching TRBD1 (6 bases). The CDR3 extends over 15 amino acids. V was shortened by 1 base and J by 8 bases, with 17 bases between the two germline ends. Germline V gene sequence: CDR1 LNHNV, CDR2 YYDKDF (reference sequence). The chain's CDR3 is CATSRGSVQGWGYTF. The CDR3 DNA sequence: TGTGCCACCAGCAGAGGATCGGTACAGGGTTGGGGCTACACCTTC.

This clone was detected once. This chain joins TRBV19 and TRBJ2-2, with D perhaps being TRBD1 or TRBD2 (5 bases each). The CDR3 has 13 amino acids. In germline, CDR1 is LNHDA, CDR2 SQIVND (reference sequence). The V end was cut by 4 bases, the J end by 6 bases, with 9 bases between. This chain's CDR3 is CASSTGRAGELFF. The DNA for the CDR3 is TGTGCCAGTAGTACAGGGCGGGCCGGGGAGCTGTTTTTT.

This clone was seen once. The chain carries TRBV18 and TRBJ2-5; the D is unclear. Germline loops: CDR1 KGHSH, CDR2 LQKENI. CDR3 size: 14 residues. The V and J ends lost 1 base and 4 bases respectively, with 10 bases between them. CDR3 nucleotide sequence: TGTGCCAGCTCACCACAGCAATCGGGAGAGACCCAGTACTTC. Its translation: CASSPQQSGETQYF. The variable domain in full, completed from reference TRBV18 and TRBJ2-5, reads NAGVMQNPRHLVRRRGQEARLRCSPMKGHSHVYWYRQLPEEGLKFMVYLQKENIIDESGMPKERFSAEFPKEGPSILRIQQVVRGDSAAYFCASSPQQSGETQYFGPGTRLLVL.

The V and J genes are TRBV7-9 and TRBJ2-7; 9 bases fit TRBD2. There are 16 residues in the CDR3. Germline CDR1 and CDR2: SEHNR and FQNEAQ (reference sequence). Germline trimming cut 1 base from V and 1 base from J; bases unmatched to any gene: 5. CDR3 DNA: TGTGCCAGCAGCTTAGGTAGCGGGGGCTTATCCTACGAGCAGTACTTC. The encoded protein is CASSLGSGGLSYEQYF.

This rearrangement joins TRBV4-1 to TRBJ2-5, with TRBD2 matching over 7 bases. CDR3 size: 16 residues. From germline, CDR1 is MGHRA and CDR2 YSYEKL. J gave up 2 bases and V 2 bases, and 8 bases lay outside the gene matches. The CDR3 is CASSQIYASGQETQYF. CDR3 sequence (DNA): TGCGCCAGCAGCCAAATTTACGCTAGCGGACAAGAGACCCAGTACTTC.

A few counts support this clone. The chain is built from TRBV30 and TRBJ1-1; D gene unclear. The germline CDR1 and CDR2 sequences are GTSNPN and SVGIG (reference sequence). Trimming stripped 4 bases from V and 11 bases from J, with 11 bases between. There are 10 residues in the CDR3. The CDR3 coding sequence is TGTGCCTGGAACCGGGAGTTCGCTTTCTTT. Translating gives CAWNREFAFF.

This chain connects TRBV9 to TRBJ2-7; 12 positions agree with TRBD1. After removal of 3 bases from V and 10 bases from J, the junction contained 11 bases not matched to a gene. Germline CDR1 reads SGDLS; CDR2 reads YYNGEE. The CDR3 has 15 residues. The CDR3 DNA is TGTGCCAGCAGCGCCGGGACAGGGGGCGCCTTTATTCAGTACTTC. This sequence encodes CASSAGTGGAFIQYF.

The rearrangement joins TRBV5-3 to TRBJ2-7; either TRBD1 or TRBD2 may fit D (5 bases each). TRBV5-3 is an ORF; its function is uncertain. V lost 4 bases and J 6 bases, leaving 11 bases between the germline ends. This CDR3 comprises 12 residues. CDR3 amino acids: CARSLGGREQYF. CDR3 in DNA: TGTGCCAGAAGCCTTGGGGGACGCGAGCAGTACTTC.

The J gene is TRBJ1-5, the V gene TRBV27, with 7 positions matching TRBD1. Germline V gives CDR1 MNHEY, CDR2 SMNVEV (reference sequence). V lost 5 bases, J lost 7 bases, and 8 bases stayed unmatched. The CDR3 is 14 residues long. The CDR3 region is CASSPRDSRQPQHF. The DNA of the CDR3 is TGTGCCAGCAGTCCCCGGGACAGCAGGCAGCCCCAGCATTTT.

The rearrangement links TRBV5-1 to TRBJ2-5; 11 bases align to TRBD1. J lost 1 base, V lost 4 bases, and 3 bases had no gene match. Germline values: CDR1 SGHRS, CDR2 YFSETQ. The CDR3 is 15 residues long. The CDR3 loop is CASSPGTGGQETQYF. CDR3 coding DNA: TGCGCCAGCAGCCCCGGGACAGGGGGCCAAGAGACCCAGTACTTC.

The J gene is TRBJ2-5, the V gene TRBV5-4, with D perhaps matching TRBD1 (6 bases). The V end was cut by 7 bases, the J end by 2 bases, with 18 bases between. The CDR3 has 15 residues. The V gene's germline CDR1 is SGHNT and CDR2 YYREEE (reference sequence). In nucleotides, the CDR3 is TGTGCCAGCGGACGAGGGCAGGGGCCACAAGAGACCCAGTACTTC. Amino acids: CASGRGQGPQETQYF.

This clone was seen just once. This rearrangement joins TRBV9 to TRBJ1-2; 9 bases are a match to TRBD1. This CDR3 has 16 residues. V trimming: 3 bases; J trimming: 7 bases; junction bases outside the gene matches: 13. CDR1 and CDR2 (germline): SGDLS, YYNGEE. Here the CDR3 reads CASSEQTGTGSPGYTF. The CDR3, as DNA: TGTGCCAGCAGCGAGCAAACAGGGACAGGGTCGCCTGGCTACACCTTC.

The V gene is TRBV6-5, the J gene TRBJ2-2; D is perhaps TRBD1 (5 bases). V was pared by 5 bases and J by 1 base, with 11 bases between. CDR3 size: 15 residues. Looked up from germline, CDR1 is MNHEY and CDR2 is SVGAGI. CDR3 protein: CASSAETVNTGELFF. CDR3 nucleotide sequence: TGTGCCAGCAGTGCTGAGACAGTGAACACCGGGGAGCTGTTTTTT.

The chain combines TRBV28 with TRBJ1-1; 7 bases map to TRBD1. The germline V gene has CDR1 MDHEN and CDR2 SYDVKM. Trimming cost V 7 bases and J 6 bases; bases outside gene matches: 8. The CDR3 covers 13 residues. CDR3 in amino acids: CASTLQGRAEAFF. As DNA, the CDR3 is TGTGCCAGCACCTTACAGGGGAGAGCTGAAGCTTTCTTT.